Following are 24 T cell receptor beta chains from one sample sequenced in a study of blood T cell repertoires in COVID-19. Profiling relied on immunoSEQ multiplex PCR, and the TCRdb table lists in-frame clones only, not all of them. The sample yields fewer than 400,000 clones, roughly 90% seen once. The sequenced sample was peripheral blood. These receptors came from a woman aged 25 to 39 with COVID-19, enrolled during active disease.

The gene calls are TRBV19 and TRBJ1-5, with D tentatively TRBD1 (6 bases). CDR3 size: 14 residues. V was shortened by 1 base and J by 8 bases, with 12 bases between the two germline ends. CDR1 LNHDA and CDR2 SQIVND come from the germline V gene (reference sequence). The CDR3 loop is CASSIVQGREPQHF. The DNA of the CDR3 is TGTGCCAGTAGTATAGTCCAGGGGAGAGAGCCCCAGCATTTT.

V gene TRBV18 combines with J gene TRBJ2-5, with 7 nucleotides matching TRBD1. The CDR3 loop spans 14 amino acids. V lost 4 bases and J lost 5; bases outside the gene matches: 7. Germline CDR1 is KGHSH and CDR2 is LQKENI. For the CDR3, the DNA is TGTGCCAGCTCACGAACGGGACAGTCGGAGACCCAGTACTTC. The encoded protein is CASSRTGQSETQYF.

The genes are TRBV27 and TRBJ2-7; 9 bases are shared with TRBD2. This CDR3 has 15 amino acids. The germline CDR1 and CDR2 sequences are MNHEY and SMNVEV (reference sequence). V trimming: 5 bases; J trimming: 0 bases; junction bases outside the gene matches: 5. For the CDR3, the DNA is TGTGCCAGCAGTGGCGCGGGAGGGAGCTCCTACGAGCAGTACTTC. This sequence encodes CASSGAGGSSYEQYF.

Notes on this clone: Within the sample, other DNA sequences also encode this same CDR3. The chain uses TRBV29-1 and TRBJ1-1; 8 positions match TRBD1. Germline V lookup: CDR1 SQVTM, CDR2 ANQGSEA. The CDR3 is 11 residues long. Trimming took 4 bases from V and 5 from J; bases not matched to a gene: 0. This chain's CDR3 is CSVGQGTEAFF. CDR3 coding DNA: TGCAGCGTTGGACAGGGGACTGAAGCTTTCTTT.

The genes are TRBV9 and TRBJ2-1; 9 nucleotides line up with TRBD2. The CDR3 sequence is 16 residues long. V shed 3 bases and J 0 bases; nucleotides not matched to a gene: 4. CDR1 SGDLS and CDR2 YYNGEE come from the germline V gene. CDR3 sequence reads: CASSGLAGSSYNEQFF. The DNA for the CDR3 is TGTGCCAGCAGCGGCCTAGCGGGAAGCTCCTACAATGAGCAGTTCTTC.

The chain joins TRBV5-5 to TRBJ1-3, with D perhaps TRBD1 (5 bases). The germline V gene has CDR1 SGHKS and CDR2 YYEKEE (reference sequence). V was cut by 3 bases and J by 6 bases, with 7 bases left in between. The CDR3 runs to 12 residues. CDR3 sequence: CASSSGLNTIYF. In nucleotides, the CDR3 is TGTGCCAGCAGCTCAGGGCTAAACACCATATATTTT.

The rearrangement uses TRBV28 and TRBJ2-1, with D possibly matching TRBD2 (5 bases). Trimming shortened V by 8 bases and J by 5 bases, and 22 bases separated the two germline ends. The V gene's germline CDR1 is MDHEN and CDR2 SYDVKM. CDR3 length: 16 residues. This CDR3 is CASPPGRERLNNEQFF. Written as DNA, the CDR3 is TGTGCCAGCCCCCCGGGAAGAGAGCGTCTTAACAATGAGCAGTTCTTC.

The chain employs TRBV23-1 and TRBJ1-5; tentatively, D is TRBD1 (6 bases). TRBV23-1 is designated an ORF whose function remains uncertain. V dropped 4 bases and J dropped 2 bases, with 12 bases sitting between them. CDR3 length: 15 residues. The CDR3 nucleotides read TGCGCCAGCAGTCCCGACCCAGGGGGCAATCAGCCCCAGCATTTT. It yields the protein CASSPDPGGNQPQHF.

The chain links TRBV6-6 to TRBJ2-7; 7 bases match TRBD1. Germline CDR1 MNHNY, CDR2 SVGAGI (reference sequence). The junction had 10 bases not matched to a gene; V was cut back by 6 bases and J by 2 bases. CDR3 length: 15 residues. CDR3 protein: CASSPPRDSAYEQYF. As DNA, the CDR3 is TGTGCCAGCAGCCCCCCCCGGGACAGTGCCTACGAGCAGTACTTC.

The chain employs TRBV30 and TRBJ2-7; D gene ambiguous. V was cut by 0 bases and J by 0 bases, with 9 bases left in between. Germline-derived CDR1 and CDR2 are GTSNPN and SVGIG (reference sequence). The CDR3 totals 14 residues. CDR3 in DNA: TGTGCCTGGAGTGTCGGAGCGTCCTCCTACGAGCAGTACTTC. Amino acid sequence: CAWSVGASSYEQYF.

This chain joins TRBV27 and TRBJ2-1; TRBD1 matches 8 bases. V dropped 2 bases and J dropped 2; count of bases not matched to a gene: 5. Germline values: CDR1 MNHEY, CDR2 SMNVEV (reference sequence). CDR3 length equals 16 residues. Written as DNA, the CDR3 is TGTGCCAGCAGTTTAATAGGCAGGGGGCCCTACAATGAGCAGTTCTTC. This sequence encodes CASSLIGRGPYNEQFF.

The chain joins TRBV5-4 to TRBJ2-1; 9 nucleotides agree with TRBD2. Germline CDR1 and CDR2: SGHNT and YYREEE (reference sequence). There are 13 residues in the CDR3. The junction had 3 bases not matched to a gene; V was cut back by 5 bases and J by 6 bases. The CDR3 loop reads CASRLAGTNEQFF. CDR3 in DNA: TGTGCCAGCAGGCTAGCGGGAACCAATGAGCAGTTCTTC.

This chain connects TRBV19 to TRBJ2-3, with 13 nucleotides matching TRBD2. Germline lookup yields CDR1 LNHDA and CDR2 SQIVND (reference sequence). V trimming: 8 bases; J trimming: 3 bases; junction bases outside the gene matches: 5. CDR3 size: 15 residues. Here the CDR3 reads CASRRLAGGTDTQYF. In nucleotides, the CDR3 is TGTGCCAGTCGCCGACTAGCGGGAGGAACAGATACGCAGTATTTT.

The rearrangement links TRBV7-2 to TRBJ1-2, with D perhaps TRBD1 (6 bases). The V and J ends lost 5 bases and 7 bases respectively, with 17 bases between them. CDR1 and CDR2 (germline): SGHTA, FQGNSA. The CDR3 extends over 14 amino acids. The CDR3 coding sequence is TGTGCCAGCAGCGTGAGGGGGGGATTAGGTGGCTACACCTTC. Residues: CASSVRGGLGGYTF.

The chain carries TRBV12-5 and TRBJ1-5; D is uncertain. Germline V lookup: CDR1 LGHNT, CDR2 FRNRAP. The CDR3 spans 11 residues. V lost 5 bases to trimming and J lost 9 bases, with 8 bases between them. CDR3 in amino acids: CASGRSGPQHF. CDR3 in DNA: TGTGCTAGTGGTCGATCAGGGCCCCAGCATTTT.

V usage is TRBV7-2 and J usage is TRBJ1-4; 8 bases fit TRBD1. Germline V CDR1 and CDR2: SGHTA, FQGNSA. With 5 bases clipped from V and 5 bases from J, the junction kept 4 bases outside the gene matches. This CDR3 has 14 residues. Written as DNA, the CDR3 is TGTGCCAGCAGCGGACAGGGAAAAAATGAAAAACTGTTTTTT. This translates into CASSGQGKNEKLFF.

The CDR3 DNA is TGTGCCAGCAGCCCAGGGACACGGCCAAGCTCTGGGGCCAACGTCCTGACTTTC. Encoded protein: CASSPGTRPSSGANVLTF. The rearrangement links TRBV9 to TRBJ2-6, with D perhaps matching TRBD1 (6 bases). CDR3 size: 18 residues. Germline V lookup: CDR1 SGDLS, CDR2 YYNGEE. V was trimmed by 4 bases and J by 0 bases, leaving 17 bases between them.

This clone was detected once. At one of its ends the junction is not consistent with the germline gene, which may arise from a read error. The chain couples TRBV11-1 to TRBJ2-1, with D possibly being TRBD1 (6 bases). CDR1 and CDR2 (germline): SGHAT, FQDESV (reference sequence). The CDR3 is 14 residues long. The CDR3 nucleotides read TGTGCCAGCAGCCGACAGGCGTCCTCCAATGAGCAGTTCTTC. This gives the protein CASSRQASSNEQFF. Drawing the rest from reference TRBV11-1 and TRBJ2-1, the complete variable domain is EAEVAQSPRYKITEKSQAVAFWCDPISGHATLYWYRQILGQGPELLVQFQDESVVDDSQLPKDRFSAERLKGVDSTLKIQPAELGDSAMYLCASSRQASSNEQFFGPGTRLTVL.

V and J are TRBV6-5 and TRBJ2-7; 9 bases are a match to TRBD1. Germline V gene data show CDR1 as MNHEY and CDR2 as SVGAGI. The J segment lost 5 bases and the V segment lost 5 bases, leaving 10 bases of the junction unmatched. The CDR3 has 15 amino acids. Written as DNA, the CDR3 is TGTGCCAGCAGTCCCTACACAGGGGACAGGGACGAGCAGTACTTC. This gives the protein CASSPYTGDRDEQYF.

The chain uses TRBV19 and TRBJ2-1; D not resolved. Germline assignment: CDR1 LNHDA and CDR2 SQIVND (reference sequence). The V gene lost 5 bases and the J gene lost 8 bases, with 7 bases spanning the gap. This CDR3 contains 11 residues. CDR3 in DNA: TGTGCCAGTAGTTGGAGCCATGAGCAGTTCTTC. This translates into CASSWSHEQFF.

V is TRBV6-6 and J is TRBJ2-5, with D possibly being TRBD2 (6 bases). This CDR3 contains 14 residues. V was shortened by 5 bases and J by 1 base, with 11 bases between the two germline ends. CDR1 and CDR2 (germline): MNHNY, SVGAGI (reference sequence). The DNA for the CDR3 is TGTGCCAGCAGTCCGGGGACTGGCCAAGAGACCCAGTACTTC. This gives the protein CASSPGTGQETQYF.

The chain links TRBV30 to TRBJ2-6; 12 bases align to TRBD2. The V gene's germline CDR1 is GTSNPN and CDR2 SVGIG (reference sequence). This CDR3 is 18 amino acids long. The junction had 3 bases not matched to a gene; V was cut back by 0 bases and J by 0 bases. The DNA of the CDR3 is TGTGCCTGGAGTGTACAGACTAGCGGGGGCTCTGGGGCCAACGTCCTGACTTTC. Its protein product is CAWSVQTSGGSGANVLTF.

J is TRBJ2-3 and V is TRBV5-5, with 8 bases fitting TRBD1. Germline values: CDR1 SGHKS, CDR2 YYEKEE (reference sequence). The CDR3 is 16 amino acids. V shed 1 base and J 2 bases; nucleotides not matched to a gene: 6. The CDR3 spells CASSLWAGGITDTQYF. CDR3 nucleotide sequence: TGTGCCAGCAGCTTGTGGGCAGGGGGCATCACAGATACGCAGTATTTT.

This clone has just one count. This chain uses TRBV30 with TRBJ1-4, with D perhaps TRBD1 (5 bases). Trimming took 0 bases from V and 0 from J, leaving 8 bases between them. The CDR3 sequence is 15 residues long. Germline V gene data show CDR1 as GTSNPN and CDR2 as SVGIG (reference sequence). The CDR3 reads CAWSVGVATNEKLFF. The CDR3 DNA is TGTGCCTGGAGTGTAGGGGTCGCAACTAATGAAAAACTGTTTTTT.